This T cell receptor beta chain was found in a study of T-cell reconstitution after alpha-beta-depleted transplantation in children. Notes on this clonotype: Its antigen remains unidentified.

The study's findings and limits: Fresh T-cell production supplied most of the T-cell counts and diversity seen one year after transplant. For some patients, TCRbeta diversity was high at day 60 because of recipient T cells and thymic progenitors that survived. Alpha-beta T cells present about two months after transplant were reported to originate from several hundred expanded graft clones.

V lost 3 bases to trimming and J lost 4 bases; unmatched junction nucleotides: 6. Germline lookup yields CDR1 KGHSH and CDR2 LQKENI. This CDR3 has 17 residues. During its preparation, the TCRbeta library received unique molecular identifiers. TCRdb used MiXCR to reprocess the PCR reads, holding one entry per CDR3 protein. The table records hundreds of thousands of distinct CDR3 sequences, 10% to 15% of them present only once. This rearrangement joins TRBV18 to TRBJ2-1; TRBD2 aligns across 13 bases. This TCR was sampled from a male patient under 18 who had a stem cell transplant for acute myeloid leukemia, so the T cells may come from the graft donor. The input for sequencing was PBMCs, mostly from graft donor cells, taken 360 days after TCRalphabeta/CD19-depleted stem cell transplant. The CDR3 protein is CASSPDWTSGSYNEQFF. The CDR3 DNA is TGTGCCAGCTCACCCGATTGGACTAGCGGGAGTTACAATGAGCAGTTCTTC.